Presented here are 20 T cell receptor beta chains from one specimen sequenced in a study of shared T cell receptors in the human thymus. Only in-frame clones appear in the TCRdb table, and some are missing; sequencing was by immunoSEQ multiplex PCR. Of about 660,000 clones listed, 87% are singletons. These data were also filed under a second study, of human thymus T cells.

Material for sequencing was thymocytes. Every receptor here comes from a boy in the first two years of life with a congenital heart defect.

CDR3 region: CASSLEPLLYGYTF. Written as DNA, the CDR3 is TGTGCCAGCAGCTTAGAGCCGTTACTCTATGGCTACACCTTC. The chain links TRBV7-9 to TRBJ1-2; D is ambiguous. Trimming removed 1 base at V and 4 bases at J, with 10 bases between. This CDR3 spans 14 amino acids. CDR1 is SEHNR, CDR2 FQNEAQ, per germline (reference sequence).

V gene TRBV15 combines with J gene TRBJ1-4, with D hard to call. Trimming removed 1 base at V and 5 bases at J, with 14 bases between. The CDR3 is 16 residues long. In germline, CDR1 is LNHNV, CDR2 YYDKDF (reference sequence). The DNA for the CDR3 is TGTGCCACCAGCAGAGTACCTTGGGAGAGCAATGAAAAACTGTTTTTT. It translates to CATSRVPWESNEKLFF.

The count of this clone is one. This chain joins TRBV7-3 and TRBJ1-6; no clear D gene. V was pared by 3 bases and J by 7 bases, with 7 bases between. This CDR3 is built from 13 residues. CDR1 SGHTA and CDR2 FQGTGA come from the germline V gene. The CDR3 loop is CASSFGPNSPLHF. Here the CDR3 DNA reads TGTGCCAGCAGCTTTGGGCCCAATTCACCCCTCCACTTT.

The chain employs TRBV14 and TRBJ2-6; D gene ambiguous. The germline V gene encodes CDR1 SGHDN and CDR2 FVKESK. The CDR3 contains 20 residues. The V gene lost 0 bases and the J gene lost 1 base, with 19 bases spanning the gap. CDR3 in amino acids: CASSQDITQASFSGANVLTF. CDR3 in DNA: TGTGCCAGCAGCCAAGATATAACGCAGGCCTCGTTTTCTGGGGCCAACGTCCTGACTTTC.

Points on this clone: The junction and the germline gene differ at one end; a read error may be behind it. The same CDR3 is also encoded by other DNA sequences in this sample. The chain joins TRBV9 to TRBJ1-6; D perhaps matches TRBD1 (6 bases). The length of the CDR3 is 15 residues. Per the germline V gene, CDR1 is SGDLS and CDR2 is YYNGEE. The CDR3 nucleotides are TGTGCCAGCAGCGTAGAGGGGGAGCATAATTCCCCCCTCCACTTT. It translates to CASSVEGEHNSPLHF. Full variable domain (missing parts from reference TRBV9 and TRBJ1-6): DSGVTQTPKHLITATGQRVTLRCSPRSGDLSVYWYQQSLDQGLQFLIQYYNGEERAKGNILERFSAQQFPDLHSELNLSSLELGDSALYFCASSVEGEHNSPLHFGNGTRLTVT.

The chain recombines TRBV10-3 with TRBJ2-7; D might be TRBD1 (6 bases). V was trimmed by 5 bases and J by 2 bases, leaving 19 bases between them. The CDR3 is 16 residues long. CDR1 and CDR2 (germline): ENHRY, SYGVKD. The DNA of the CDR3 is TGTGCCATCAGTACATCCGGGACACCGGACCCCTACGAGCAGTACTTC. Translating it yields CAISTSGTPDPYEQYF.

This chain joins TRBV15 and TRBJ2-5; TRBD2 agrees at 14 bases. J lost 5 bases, V lost 7 bases, and 18 bases had no gene match. Germline V CDR1 and CDR2: LNHNV, YYDKDF (reference sequence). The CDR3 has 19 amino acids. CDR3 nucleotides: TGTGCCACCAAACGATTGACTAGCGGGAGGGCTCTAAGGGTGGAGACCCAGTACTTC. Its protein is CATKRLTSGRALRVETQYF.

For the CDR3, the DNA is TGTGCCAGCAGTTTACATTTGTATGATAGCGGGAGGGCTGTCACAGATACGCAGTATTTT. It is translated as CASSLHLYDSGRAVTDTQYF. The chain employs TRBV28 and TRBJ2-3; 11 nucleotides align to TRBD2. This CDR3 spans 20 amino acids. V was clipped by 2 bases and J by 2 bases; unmatched bases: 15. The germline gives CDR1 MDHEN, CDR2 SYDVKM.

The gene calls are TRBV9 and TRBJ2-1, with 13 bases matching TRBD2. V shed 3 bases and J 1 base; nucleotides not matched to a gene: 4. Germline V gene sequence: CDR1 SGDLS, CDR2 YYNGEE. This CDR3 region has 17 residues. This CDR3 reads CASSGLAGGVSYNEQFF. The CDR3 DNA reads as TGTGCCAGCAGCGGACTAGCGGGGGGAGTATCCTACAATGAGCAGTTCTTC.

The chain joins TRBV12-5 to TRBJ2-3, with D perhaps matching TRBD2 (5 bases). This CDR3 has 14 residues. Trimming cost V 0 bases and J 6 bases, with 10 bases left between them. Germline V CDR1 and CDR2: LGHNT, FRNRAP. The DNA of the CDR3 is TGTGCTAGTGGTTTGGTACGCGGGTCCGATACGCAGTATTTT. Translation gives CASGLVRGSDTQYF.

The chain employs TRBV5-6 and TRBJ2-3; D perhaps matches TRBD2 (6 bases). Germline V gene lookup returns CDR1 SGHDT and CDR2 YYEEEE. V was shortened by 4 bases and J by 1 base, with 19 bases between the two germline ends. There are 17 residues in the CDR3. The CDR3, as DNA: TGTGCCAGCAGCCTAAATTGGGGGGAGGAGGGCACAGATACGCAGTATTTT. Translated: CASSLNWGEEGTDTQYF.

This chain connects TRBV11-2 to TRBJ2-7, with TRBD1 as a possible D gene (5 bases). Trimming cost V 0 bases and J 2 bases, with 11 bases left between them. Germline loops: CDR1 SGHAT, CDR2 FQNNGV. The CDR3 loop spans 15 amino acids. The CDR3 loop reads CASSLDWGSTYEQYF. The CDR3 region has the DNA TGTGCCAGCAGCTTAGATTGGGGCAGCACCTACGAGCAGTACTTC.

The V gene is TRBV27, the J gene TRBJ2-2; 10 positions agree with TRBD1. The CDR3 extends over 16 amino acids. Looked up from germline, CDR1 is MNHEY and CDR2 is SMNVEV (reference sequence). V shed 2 bases and J 1 base; nucleotides not matched to a gene: 1. CDR3 coding DNA: TGTGCCAGCAGTTTAGGGACAGGGGAGAACACCGGGGAGCTGTTTTTT. Encoded protein: CASSLGTGENTGELFF.

The chain combines TRBV7-9 with TRBJ2-4, with D possibly TRBD2 on 5 matching bases. Looked up from germline, CDR1 is SEHNR and CDR2 is FQNEAQ (reference sequence). Trimming cost V 1 base and J 0 bases, with 16 bases left between them. CDR3 length equals 18 residues. CDR3 protein: CASSLGRTTLLAKNIQYF. The CDR3 DNA reads as TGTGCCAGCAGCTTAGGGAGGACGACACTTCTAGCCAAAAACATTCAGTACTTC.

As DNA, the CDR3 is TGTGCCATCAGTGGCGGGGAGAATCAGCCCCAGCATTTT. Amino acid sequence: CAISGGENQPQHF. The V and J genes are TRBV10-3 and TRBJ1-5; unclear D gene. The CDR3 is made up of 13 amino acids. Trimming cost V 4 bases and J 4 bases, with 8 bases left between them. CDR1 ENHRY and CDR2 SYGVKD come from the germline V gene.

The V call is TRBV28, the J call TRBJ1-5; D remains unclear. There are 16 residues in the CDR3. Trimming cost V 3 bases and J 6 bases, with 18 bases left between them. Germline lookup yields CDR1 MDHEN and CDR2 SYDVKM. CDR3 amino acids: CASSFIGNGVGQPQHF. Written as DNA, the CDR3 is TGTGCCAGCAGTTTTATCGGCAACGGAGTGGGTCAGCCCCAGCATTTT.

The chain combines TRBV4-3 with TRBJ2-7; D not resolved. This CDR3 region has 16 residues. Germline-derived CDR1 and CDR2 are LGHNA and YSLEER. V gave up 1 base and J gave up 1 base, with 14 bases separating them. CDR3 nucleotide sequence: TGCGCCAGCAGCCAAGGAATAAAGAACTTTTCCTACGAGCAGTACTTC. It specifies CASSQGIKNFSYEQYF.

This clone was seen once. V gene TRBV29-1 combines with J gene TRBJ2-7; D is uncertain. CDR3 length: 16 amino acids. Germline V gene lookup returns CDR1 SQVTM and CDR2 ANQGSEA. The germline V and J ends were trimmed by 8 bases and 3 bases, with 26 bases remaining between them. This chain's CDR3 is CSLATRLRVAVYEQYF. The CDR3 coding sequence is TGCAGCCTCGCCACCCGACTCCGGGTGGCTGTCTACGAGCAGTACTTC.

This clone was seen a handful of times. The chain is built from TRBV7-2 and TRBJ2-1; 8 bases align to TRBD1. The junction had 6 bases not matched to a gene; V was cut back by 5 bases and J by 0 bases. The germline gives CDR1 SGHTA, CDR2 FQGNSA. This CDR3 contains 16 residues. The CDR3 loop reads CASSPRTGSSYNEQFF. In DNA form, the CDR3 reads TGTGCCAGCAGCCCTAGGACAGGGTCCTCCTACAATGAGCAGTTCTTC.

This sequence joins TRBV15 and TRBJ2-3; TRBD1 matches at 8 bases. Per the germline V gene, CDR1 is LNHNV and CDR2 is YYDKDF (reference sequence). The CDR3 runs 15 residues. V dropped 5 bases and J dropped 2; count of bases not matched to a gene: 6. For the CDR3, the DNA is TGTGCCACCAGCCGAAGACAGGGGCACACAGATACGCAGTATTTT. It codes for CATSRRQGHTDTQYF.